The clone carrying this TCR beta chain is judged medium-sized (0.01 to 0.1%). Its antigen remains unidentified. This beta chain is a stray sequence in a library constructed for alpha chains; its clone size is not meaningful. This sample is part of a study of spatial heterogeneity in lung cancer. Looking at the study overall: A unique TCR and UMI combination showed up more than ten times in raw reads, on average. General observations from the study: Counts of expanded alpha and beta TCRs within tumors tracked the tumor nonsynonymous mutation count.

Noted time point: sample taken at primary tumor resection. Donation came from approximately 69 patients with untreated early-stage non-small cell lung cancer. Whole RNA from tumor, nontumor lung or frozen PBMC was sequenced unsorted. The V end was cut by 10 bases, the J end by 3 bases, with 21 bases between. The CDR3 extends over 16 amino acids. Germline loops: CDR1 ENHRY, CDR2 SYGVKD. Each TCR cDNA molecule bore a unique molecular identifier. TCRdb re-called the 5' RACE reads with MiXCR, one entry per CDR3 protein. Of 4,000 or so distinct CDR3 sequences listed, about 9.2% are singletons. The receptor was isolated from a male donor with early-stage non-small cell lung cancer. The sample here was lung tumor tissue, taken at surgery. The V call is TRBV10-3, the J call TRBJ1-4; D uncertain. CDR3 protein: CATKLALDGPNEKLFF. The CDR3 nucleotides are TGTGCCACCAAATTAGCCTTAGACGGACCTAATGAAAAACTGTTTTTT.